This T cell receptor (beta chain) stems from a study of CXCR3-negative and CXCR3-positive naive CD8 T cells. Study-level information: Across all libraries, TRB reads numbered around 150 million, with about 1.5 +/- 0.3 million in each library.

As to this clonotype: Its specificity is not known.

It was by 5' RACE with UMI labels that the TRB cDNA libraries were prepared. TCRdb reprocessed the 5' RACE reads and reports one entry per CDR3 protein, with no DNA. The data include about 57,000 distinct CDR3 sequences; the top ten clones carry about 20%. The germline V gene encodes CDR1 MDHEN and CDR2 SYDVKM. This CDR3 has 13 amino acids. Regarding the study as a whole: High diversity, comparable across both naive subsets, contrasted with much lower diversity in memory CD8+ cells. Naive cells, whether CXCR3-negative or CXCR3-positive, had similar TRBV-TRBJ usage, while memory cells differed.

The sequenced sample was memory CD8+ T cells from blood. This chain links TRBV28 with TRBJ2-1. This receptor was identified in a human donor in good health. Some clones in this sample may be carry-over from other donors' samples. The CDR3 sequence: CASAQTGINEQFF.